Reported below is one T cell receptor beta chain. TCRbeta library preparation incorporated unique molecular identifiers. TCRdb processed the PCR reads anew with MiXCR; each CDR3 protein has one entry. The sample has approximately 510,000 distinct CDR3 sequences, approximately 20% seen once. The source of the sample is a study of T-cell reconstitution after alpha-beta-depleted transplantation in children. Germline CDR1 is MNHEY and CDR2 is SMNVEV (reference sequence). The CDR3 is 13 amino acids. Trimming cost V 1 base and J 10 bases, with 13 bases left between them. The sequence was obtained from a human donor who donated a stem cell graft to a child with acute lymphoblastic leukemia. This sequence joins TRBV27 and TRBJ1-1; D possibly corresponds to TRBD1 (5 bases). The specimen was PBMCs from the stem cell graft donor, collected from the stem cell graft. This chain's CDR3 is CASSLYLGLGAFF. CDR3 bases: TGTGCCAGCAGTTTATATCTGGGGCTGGGAGCTTTCTTT.